The following is a T cell receptor beta chain sequence with its context. The data were obtained in a study of T cell changes during pregnancy in multiple sclerosis. Libraries were prepared by immunoSEQ multiplex PCR; TCRdb keeps only in-frame clonotypes and omits some of them. The sample shows roughly 59,000 clones, about 93% of them seen only once. Trimming removed 4 bases at V and 2 bases at J, with 12 bases between. The CDR3 covers 15 residues. Germline assignment: CDR1 SGHNT and CDR2 YYREEE (reference sequence). The clonotype originates from a female donor in good health, enrolled as a control in a pregnancy study. The chain has TRBV5-4 and TRBJ1-4; D is undetermined. Sequences were derived from peripheral blood, sampled in the third trimester of pregnancy. The CDR3 coding sequence is TGTGCCAGCAGCATCCGGGAGCCCACTAATGAAAAACTGTTTTTT. Protein: CASSIREPTNEKLFF.